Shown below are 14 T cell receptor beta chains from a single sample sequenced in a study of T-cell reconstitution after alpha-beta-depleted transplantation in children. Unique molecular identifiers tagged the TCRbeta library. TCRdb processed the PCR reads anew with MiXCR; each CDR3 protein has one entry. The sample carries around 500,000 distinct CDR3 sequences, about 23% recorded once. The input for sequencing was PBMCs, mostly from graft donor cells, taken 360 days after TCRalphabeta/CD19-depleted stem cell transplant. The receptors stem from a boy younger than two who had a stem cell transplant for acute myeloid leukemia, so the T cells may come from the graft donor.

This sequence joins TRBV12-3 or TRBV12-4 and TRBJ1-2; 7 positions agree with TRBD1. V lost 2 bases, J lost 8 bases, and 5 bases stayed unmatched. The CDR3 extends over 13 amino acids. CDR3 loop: CASSLPYRGGYTF. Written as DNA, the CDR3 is TGTGCCAGCAGTTTACCCTACAGGGGCGGCTACACCTTC.

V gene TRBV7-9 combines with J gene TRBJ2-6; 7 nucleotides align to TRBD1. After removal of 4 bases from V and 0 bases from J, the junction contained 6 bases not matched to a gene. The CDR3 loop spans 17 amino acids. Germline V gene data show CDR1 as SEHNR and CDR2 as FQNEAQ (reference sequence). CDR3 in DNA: TGTGCCAGCAGCTCGGGACAGCTCCTCTCTGGGGCCAACGTCCTGACTTTC. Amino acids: CASSSGQLLSGANVLTF.

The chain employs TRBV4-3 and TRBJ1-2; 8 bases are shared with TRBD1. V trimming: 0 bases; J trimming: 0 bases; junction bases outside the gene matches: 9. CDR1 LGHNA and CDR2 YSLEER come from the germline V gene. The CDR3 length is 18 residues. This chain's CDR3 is CASSQDTDRELANYGYTF. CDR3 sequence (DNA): TGCGCCAGCAGCCAAGATACGGACAGGGAGTTAGCTAACTATGGCTACACCTTC.

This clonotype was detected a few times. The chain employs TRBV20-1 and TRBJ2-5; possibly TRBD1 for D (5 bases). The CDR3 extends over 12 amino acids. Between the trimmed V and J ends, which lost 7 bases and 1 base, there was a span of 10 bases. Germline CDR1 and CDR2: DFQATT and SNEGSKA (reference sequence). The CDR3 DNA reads TGCAGTGGGTCAGGGCCCCAAGAGACCCAGTACTTC. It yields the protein CSGSGPQETQYF.

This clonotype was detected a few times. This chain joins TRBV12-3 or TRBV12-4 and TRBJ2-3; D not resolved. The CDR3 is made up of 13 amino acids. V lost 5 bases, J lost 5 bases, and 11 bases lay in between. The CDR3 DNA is TGTGCCAGCAGTGAAGTACGATTAGATACGCAGTATTTT. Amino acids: CASSEVRLDTQYF.

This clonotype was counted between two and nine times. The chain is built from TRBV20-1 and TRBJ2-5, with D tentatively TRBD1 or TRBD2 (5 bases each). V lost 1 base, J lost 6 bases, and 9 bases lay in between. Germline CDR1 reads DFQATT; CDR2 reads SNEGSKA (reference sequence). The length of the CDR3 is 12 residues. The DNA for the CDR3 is TGCAGTGCTAGAGTTGGGGGAAAGACCCAGTACTTC. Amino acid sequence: CSARVGGKTQYF.

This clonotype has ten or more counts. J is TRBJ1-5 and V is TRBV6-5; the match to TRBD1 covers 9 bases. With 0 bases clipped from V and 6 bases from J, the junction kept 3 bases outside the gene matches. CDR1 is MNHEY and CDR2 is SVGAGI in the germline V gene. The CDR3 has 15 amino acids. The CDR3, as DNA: TGTGCCAGCAGTTACTCGGGACAGGGTGGTCAGCCCCAGCATTTT. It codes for CASSYSGQGGQPQHF.

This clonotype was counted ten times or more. In nucleotides, the CDR3 is TGTGCCAGCAGCGAACAGGACCAGCCCCAGCATTTT. This encodes CASSEQDQPQHF. The J gene is TRBJ1-5, the V gene TRBV7-9, with D perhaps matching TRBD1 (5 bases). This CDR3 has 12 residues. Germline assignment: CDR1 SEHNR and CDR2 FQNEAQ (reference sequence). V shed 5 bases and J shed 7 bases, with 9 bases lying between them.

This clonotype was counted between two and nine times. The CDR3 loop is CSVELPLERAAGNTIYF. The CDR3 region has the DNA TGCAGCGTTGAACTACCTCTGGAAAGGGCTGCAGGAAACACCATATATTTT. This sequence joins TRBV29-1 and TRBJ1-3; no definite D call. This CDR3 region has 17 residues. In germline, CDR1 is SQVTM, CDR2 ANQGSEA. V lost 2 bases and J lost 4, with 21 bases in between.

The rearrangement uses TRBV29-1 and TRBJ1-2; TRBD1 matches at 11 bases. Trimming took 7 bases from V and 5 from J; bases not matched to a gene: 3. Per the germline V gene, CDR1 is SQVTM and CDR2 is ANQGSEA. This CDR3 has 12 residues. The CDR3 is CSADRGLYGYTF. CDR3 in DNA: TGCAGCGCGGACAGGGGGCTATATGGCTACACCTTC. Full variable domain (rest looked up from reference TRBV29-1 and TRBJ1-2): SAVISQKPSRDICQRGTSLTIQCQVDSQVTMMFWYRQQPGQSLTLIATANQGSEATYESGFVIDKFPISRPNLTFSTLTVSNMSPEDSSIYLCSADRGLYGYTFGSGTRLTVV.

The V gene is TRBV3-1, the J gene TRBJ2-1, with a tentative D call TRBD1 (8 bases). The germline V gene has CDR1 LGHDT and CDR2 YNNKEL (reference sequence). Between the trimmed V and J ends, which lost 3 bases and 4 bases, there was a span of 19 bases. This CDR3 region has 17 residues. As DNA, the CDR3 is TGTGCCAGCAGCCACCTCCCGGGGGGACAGGAATACAATGAGCAGTTCTTC. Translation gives CASSHLPGGQEYNEQFF.

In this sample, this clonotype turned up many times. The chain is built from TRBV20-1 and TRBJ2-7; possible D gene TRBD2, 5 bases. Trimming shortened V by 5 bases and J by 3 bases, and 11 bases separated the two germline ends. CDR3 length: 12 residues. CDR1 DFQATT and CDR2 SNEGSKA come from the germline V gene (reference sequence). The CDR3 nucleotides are TGCAGTGCTTTGCCTGCGGGCTACGAGCAGTACGTC. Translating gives CSALPAGYEQYV.

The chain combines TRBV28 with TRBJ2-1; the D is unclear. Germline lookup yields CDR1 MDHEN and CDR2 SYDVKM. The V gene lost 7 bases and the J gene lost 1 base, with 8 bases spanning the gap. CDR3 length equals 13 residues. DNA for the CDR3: TGTGCCAGCAACATAGTTTCCTACAATGAGCAGTTCTTC. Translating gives CASNIVSYNEQFF.

Here the CDR3 reads CATSSGPSTSPRETQYF. The CDR3 DNA reads as TGTGCCACCAGCTCAGGACCGAGTACTTCCCCTCGAGAGACCCAGTACTTC. The chain recombines TRBV15 with TRBJ2-5; no reliable D call. CDR1 is LNHNV and CDR2 is YYDKDF in the germline V gene (reference sequence). V gave up 5 bases and J gave up 4 bases, with 23 bases separating them. The CDR3 sequence is 17 residues long.